Reported below is one T cell receptor (beta chain). Its antigen remains unidentified. The CDR3 sequence is 13 residues long. Germline CDR1 and CDR2: SGHDT and YYEEEE. Trimming left V 3 bases short and J 7 bases short, with 14 bases between. The data stem from a study of cytomegalovirus exposure and HLA in healthy donors. General study results and limits: Three CMV-associated chains proved CMV antigen-specific in vitro. TCR sequences were mostly rare, though some public TCRs occurred in many donors.

Clones were sequenced by immunoSEQ multiplex PCR, and TCRdb holds only the in-frame ones, with some missing. The sample includes some 180,000 clones, roughly three quarters of them seen just once. This chain links TRBV5-6 with TRBJ2-7, with TRBD1 as a possible D gene (6 bases). This clonotype originated in a woman aged 30 to 39 in good health and CMV-seronegative. The sequenced material came from PBMCs. CDR3 protein: CASSSSWGQEQYF. CDR3 sequence (DNA): TGTGCCAGCAGCTCGAGCTGGGGGCAAGAGCAGTACTTC.